The clone carrying this T cell receptor beta chain came up once. Its antigen is still unknown. The data were obtained in a study of cytomegalovirus exposure and HLA in healthy donors. General study points: The authors assumed roughly uniform sequencing depth across donors for presence/absence analyses. For cytomegalovirus status, the classifier reportedly gave diagnoses with high specificity and sensitivity. It was about 150 TCR beta chains that were listed as cytomegalovirus-associated.

13 Jbeta primers and 60 Vbeta primers were used for the PCR. This table comes from immunoSEQ multiplex PCR, and its TCRdb copy is limited to in-frame clones, with some not included. The repertoire holds roughly 200,000 clones, about 80% seen once, with less than 3.5% in the top ten. Specimen: PBMCs. The clonotype comes from a woman aged 25 to 39 in good health and CMV-seronegative.

CDR3 in DNA: TGCGCCAGCAGTGAAAGACTAGCGGGAGCCACCGGGGAGCTGTTTTTT. Its translation is CASSERLAGATGELFF. V is TRBV10-2 and J is TRBJ2-2; 12 bases fit TRBD2. V gave up 3 bases and J gave up 4 bases; unmatched junction bases: 3. The CDR3 sequence is 16 residues long. Germline assignment: CDR1 WSHSY and CDR2 SAAADI.